A single sample is the source of the 5 T cell receptor beta chains below, sequenced in a study of PD-L1 blockade in urothelial cancer. Stated time point: pretreatment peripheral blood. Produced via immunoSEQ multiplex PCR; TCRdb's table is partial and in-frame only. The repertoire holds about 130,000 clones, with roughly 84% as singletons. Specimen: PBMCs, collected around atezolizumab (anti-PD-L1) treatment. The receptors come from a man aged 50-60 years with urothelial cancer.

V gene TRBV18 combines with J gene TRBJ1-1, with D possibly matching TRBD1 (6 bases). The ends were cut back, 3 bases at V and 5 bases at J, with 16 bases in the middle. The length of the CDR3 is 15 residues. CDR1 is KGHSH, CDR2 LQKENI, per germline. The CDR3 region has the DNA TGTGCCAGCTCACCCCAAAAACAGGGTATGACTGAAGCTTTCTTT. Translation: CASSPQKQGMTEAFF.

The rearrangement joins TRBV6-1 to TRBJ2-7, with 7 bases fitting TRBD1. Germline V gene lookup returns CDR1 MNHNS and CDR2 SASEGT. The CDR3 sequence is 15 residues long. V dropped 6 bases and J dropped 7; count of bases not matched to a gene: 15. The CDR3 loop is CASSGQNHRGGEQYF. The DNA of the CDR3 is TGTGCCAGCAGCGGCCAGAACCACAGGGGTGGAGAGCAGTACTTC.

The CDR3 loop is CAWSGGTGNSPLHF. The CDR3 bases are TGTGCCTGGAGTGGAGGGACAGGGAATTCACCCCTCCACTTT. This chain uses TRBV30 with TRBJ1-6; 9 nucleotides line up with TRBD1. This CDR3 region has 14 residues. J gave up 7 bases and V 1 base, and 2 bases lay outside the gene matches. Germline V gene data show CDR1 as GTSNPN and CDR2 as SVGIG (reference sequence).

This chain uses TRBV19 with TRBJ2-5, with 16 nucleotides matching TRBD2. The CDR3 totals 17 residues. Germline V CDR1 and CDR2: LNHDA, SQIVND (reference sequence). Germline trimming cut 1 base from V and 5 bases from J; bases unmatched to any gene: 4. As DNA, the CDR3 is TGTGCCAGTAGTATAGGAGGGGGACTAGCGGGAGGGGAGACCCAGTACTTC. Encoded protein: CASSIGGGLAGGETQYF.

The chain links TRBV5-4 to TRBJ2-5, with 12 bases identical to TRBD2. J was trimmed by 4 bases and V by 4 bases; bases with no gene match: 8. Germline V gene sequence: CDR1 SGHNT, CDR2 YYREEE (reference sequence). There are 16 residues in the CDR3. DNA of the CDR3: TGTGCCAGCAGCAGCAGACTAGCGGGAGCACGAGAGACCCAGTACTTC. This gives the protein CASSSRLAGARETQYF. Filled out from reference TRBV5-4 and TRBJ2-5, the complete variable domain reads ETGVTQSPTHLIKTRGQQVTLRCSSQSGHNTVSWYQQALGQGPQFIFQYYREEENGRGNFPPRFSGLQFPNYSSELNVNALELDDSALYLCASSSRLAGARETQYFGPGTRLLVL.